This T cell receptor beta chain originates from a study of CD8 T cells in ankylosing spondylitis. The study's findings and limits: There was a TCR beta motif, made of several highly homologous variants, that appeared characteristic of ankylosing spondylitis blood. Clones tied to disease were said to be significantly enriched in matched ankylosing spondylitis synovial fluid.

This clonotype has only a few counts. The antigen is not known. Germline V gene lookup returns CDR1 SGHVS and CDR2 FQNEAQ. This CDR3 spans 15 amino acids. Trimming cost V 5 bases and J 6 bases, with 16 bases left between them. Making the TCR beta libraries involved quantitative 5'-RACE with molecular barcodes. One entry per CDR3 protein, called by TCRdb with MiXCR from the 5' RACE reads. The repertoire holds about 400,000 distinct CDR3 sequences, with about 22% as singletons. The clonotype was recovered from a male donor with ankylosing spondylitis. Specimen: blood, either unsorted or a sorted T cell fraction (not recorded which). V and J are TRBV7-8 and TRBJ2-2; D is perhaps TRBD2 (7 bases). CDR3: CASSGWGGRPGELFF. Written as DNA, the CDR3 is TGTGCCAGCAGCGGGTGGGGGGGGCGCCCCGGGGAGCTGTTTTTT.